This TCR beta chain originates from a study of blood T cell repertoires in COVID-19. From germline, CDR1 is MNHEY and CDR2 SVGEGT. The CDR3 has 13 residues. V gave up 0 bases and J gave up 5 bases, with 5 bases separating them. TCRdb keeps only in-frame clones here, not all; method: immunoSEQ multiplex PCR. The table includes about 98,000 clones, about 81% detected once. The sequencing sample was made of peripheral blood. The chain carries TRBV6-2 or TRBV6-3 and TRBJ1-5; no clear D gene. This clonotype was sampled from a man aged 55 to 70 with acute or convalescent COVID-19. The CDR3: CASSYSRDQPQHF. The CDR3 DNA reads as TGTGCCAGCAGTTACTCCCGGGATCAGCCCCAGCATTTT.